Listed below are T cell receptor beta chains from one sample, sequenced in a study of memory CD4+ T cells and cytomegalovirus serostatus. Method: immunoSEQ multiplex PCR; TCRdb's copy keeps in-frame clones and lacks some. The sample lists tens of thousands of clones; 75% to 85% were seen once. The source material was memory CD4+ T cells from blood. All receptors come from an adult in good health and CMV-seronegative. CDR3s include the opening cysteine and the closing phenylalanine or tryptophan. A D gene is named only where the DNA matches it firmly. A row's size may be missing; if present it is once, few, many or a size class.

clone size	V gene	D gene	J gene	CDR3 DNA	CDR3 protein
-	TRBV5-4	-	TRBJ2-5	TGTGCCAGCAGCTTCCAGACAGAAGAGACCCAGTACTTC	CASSFQTEETQYF
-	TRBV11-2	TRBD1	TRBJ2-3	TGTGCCAGCAGCTACAGGGGGGTTAGCAGCACAGATACGCAGTATTTT	CASSYRGVSSTDTQYF
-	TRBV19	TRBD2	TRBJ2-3	TGTGCCAGTAGCACCGTTAAAAGCGGGGGGGCCCGGGATACGCAGTATTTT	CASSTVKSGGARDTQYF
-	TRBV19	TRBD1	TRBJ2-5	TGTGCCAGTAGTATCAAGGGGGCTGAGACCCAGTACTTC	CASSIKGAETQYF
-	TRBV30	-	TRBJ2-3	TGTGCCTGGAGGGCTCAGGGGTCGGCAGATACGCAGTATTTT	CAWRAQGSADTQYF
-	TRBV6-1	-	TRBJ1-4	TGTGCCGTGCGGACGGCGAATGAAAAACTGTTTTTT	CAVRTANEKLFF
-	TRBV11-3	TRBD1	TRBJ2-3	TGTGCCAGCAGCCATACCTGGGACAGGCCTGGGGATACGCAGTATTTT	CASSHTWDRPGDTQYF
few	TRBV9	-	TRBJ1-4	TGTGCCAGCAGCGTGAGTACAGGGTCGTCTAATGAAAAACTGTTTTTT	CASSVSTGSSNEKLFF
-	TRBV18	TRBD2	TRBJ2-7	TGTGCCAGCTCTGAACTAGCGGTTGAGCAGTACTTC	CASSELAVEQYF
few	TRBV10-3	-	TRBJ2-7	TGTGCCATCAGTGAGTCCGGCAGGGGCTACGAGCAGTACTTC	CAISESGRGYEQYF
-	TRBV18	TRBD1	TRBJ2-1	TGTGCCAGCTCATCCACCGGGACAGGGTCTTTAAATGAGCAGTTCTTC	CASSSTGTGSLNEQFF
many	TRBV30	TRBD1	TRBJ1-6	TGTGCCTGGAGTTCCAGGGGGAATTCACCCCTCCACTTT	CAWSSRGNSPLHF
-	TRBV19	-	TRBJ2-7	TGTGCCAGTACTTGCTTGGACGGGAAGCTTTACGAGCAGTACTTC	CASTCLDGKLYEQYF
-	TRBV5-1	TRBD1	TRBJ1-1	TGCGCCAGCAGCCGGACAGGCCCGAACACTGAAGCTTTCTTT	CASSRTGPNTEAFF
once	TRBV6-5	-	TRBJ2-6	TGTGCCAGCAGGGTGCCTGGGGCCAACGTCCTGACTTTC	CASRVPGANVLTF
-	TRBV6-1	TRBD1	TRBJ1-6	TGTGCCAGCAGCCGAGGCGGGACAGTGGGATCACCCCTCCACTTT	CASSRGGTVGSPLHF
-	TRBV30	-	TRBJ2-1	TGTGCCTGGAGCGGGGCGGTGCGGGACAATGAGCAGTTCTTC	CAWSGAVRDNEQFF
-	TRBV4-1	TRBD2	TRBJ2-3	TGCGCCAGCAGCCATCCCTTCGAGGCACGGGGGGGCACAGATACGCAGTATTTT	CASSHPFEARGGTDTQYF
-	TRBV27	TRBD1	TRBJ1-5	TGTGCCAGCAGTCGGACAGGGGGAAGAAGCAATCAGCCCCAGCATTTT	CASSRTGGRSNQPQHF
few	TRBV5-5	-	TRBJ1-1	TGTGCCAGCAGCTTGGCTACATCGGATTGGGGAGGTGAAGCTTTCTTT	CASSLATSDWGGEAFF
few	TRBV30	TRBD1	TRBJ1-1	TGTGCCTGGAGGAGGGACAGGGCAGAAAACACTGAAGCTTTCTTT	CAWRRDRAENTEAFF